One and the same sample provided the 32 T cell receptor beta chains below, sequenced in a study of OX40 agonist ivuxolimab in advanced cancers. Using immunoSEQ multiplex PCR, the repertoire was profiled, and TCRdb retains in-frame clones only, with some absent. This table holds about 70,000 clones, about 81% found once. Sample: CD4+ or CD8+ T cells sorted from blood, taken in a trial of the OX40 agonist ivuxolimab. These receptors originate from an adult with an advanced solid tumor such as melanoma, head and neck, liver or kidney cancer.

The V call is TRBV27, the J call TRBJ1-6; 7 bases map to TRBD1. From germline, CDR1 is MNHEY and CDR2 SMNVEV (reference sequence). The CDR3 totals 15 residues. J was trimmed by 5 bases and V by 2 bases; bases with no gene match: 3. The CDR3, as DNA: TGTGCCAGCAGTTTAAGGGGGCCTGATAATTCACCCCTCCACTTT. Encoded protein: CASSLRGPDNSPLHF.

This chain links TRBV11-2 with TRBJ1-3; D may be TRBD1 (5 bases). The V end lost 1 base, the J end lost 8 bases, and 12 bases lay between the germline ends. The germline CDR1 and CDR2 sequences are SGHAT and FQNNGV. This CDR3 contains 14 residues. DNA of the CDR3: TGTGCCAGCAGCTTAGTAGGGACGGCGGACACCATATATTTT. Protein sequence: CASSLVGTADTIYF.

V is TRBV29-1 and J is TRBJ2-3, with unresolved D. With 7 bases removed from V and 2 bases from J, the gap between germline ends came to 13 bases. CDR3 size: 13 residues. CDR1 and CDR2 from the germline V gene are SQVTM and ANQGSEA. CDR3 sequence reads: CSAQRTTTDTQYF. CDR3 nucleotides: TGCAGCGCCCAACGTACTACCACAGATACGCAGTATTTT.

V is TRBV11-2 and J is TRBJ2-7, with 7 bases that match TRBD2. V shed 1 base, J shed 5 bases, and the junction held 11 bases outside the gene matches. This CDR3 has 16 amino acids. Germline V CDR1 and CDR2: SGHAT, FQNNGV. The CDR3 loop is CASSLGRGGSGHEQYF. The DNA of the CDR3 is TGTGCCAGCAGCTTAGGTCGAGGCGGGAGTGGCCACGAGCAGTACTTC. Variable domain in full (rest from reference TRBV11-2 and TRBJ2-7): EAGVAQSPRYKIIEKRQSVAFWCNPISGHATLYWYQQILGQGPKLLIQFQNNGVVDDSQLPKDRFSAERLKGVDSTLKIQPAKLEDSAVYLCASSLGRGGSGHEQYFGPGTRLTVT.

This clone was observed once. The J gene is TRBJ1-6, the V gene TRBV18, with 8 bases lining up with TRBD1. The CDR3 totals 16 residues. CDR1 KGHSH and CDR2 LQKENI come from the germline V gene. With 1 base clipped from V and 5 bases from J, the junction kept 4 bases outside the gene matches. CDR3 sequence: CASSPQDRADNSPLHF. CDR3 DNA: TGTGCCAGCTCACCACAGGACAGGGCCGATAATTCACCCCTCCACTTT.

On this clone itself: The junction shows a germline mismatch at one end, possibly a read error. The rearrangement joins TRBV18 to TRBJ2-2, with TRBD1 matching over 8 bases. Germline V lookup: CDR1 KGHSH, CDR2 LQKENI. This CDR3 region has 16 residues. CDR3 bases: TGTGCCAGCTCGCCACAATTCAGGACAGGGACCGGGGAGCTGTTTTTT. Translated: CASSPQFRTGTGELFF. Full variable domain (remainder filled in from reference TRBV18 and TRBJ2-2): NAGVMQNPRHLVRRRGQEARLRCSPMKGHSHVYWYRQLPEEGLKFMVYLQKENIIDESGMPKERFSAEFPKEGPSILRIQQVVRGDSAAYFCASSPQFRTGTGELFFGEGSRLTVL.

This sequence joins TRBV29-1 and TRBJ2-6; D remains ambiguous. The CDR3 has 14 residues. Trimming removed 5 bases from V and 0 bases from J, with 8 bases in between. Germline V gene sequence: CDR1 SQVTM, CDR2 ANQGSEA. In DNA, the CDR3 is TGCAGCGTTCCCGTCAACTCTGGGGCCAACGTCCTGACTTTC. It specifies CSVPVNSGANVLTF.

The chain has TRBV6-1 and TRBJ1-4; 9 bases agree with TRBD1. The CDR3 length is 17 residues. V lost 2 bases to trimming and J lost 7 bases; unmatched junction nucleotides: 11. Germline CDR1 reads MNHNS; CDR2 reads SASEGT. CDR3 in amino acids: CASSEIGPTGGGEKLFF. CDR3 in DNA: TGTGCCAGCAGTGAAATCGGCCCGACAGGGGGGGGTGAAAAACTGTTTTTT.

V is TRBV11-2 and J is TRBJ2-1, with 11 positions matching TRBD2. CDR1 SGHAT and CDR2 FQNNGV come from the germline V gene. This CDR3 spans 16 amino acids. V lost 2 bases and J lost 8; bases outside the gene matches: 8. CDR3 residues: CASSLFSGRDLDEQFF. The CDR3 nucleotides read TGTGCCAGCAGCTTATTTAGCGGGAGGGATCTCGATGAGCAGTTCTTC.

This rearrangement joins TRBV11-3 to TRBJ1-2; 9 nucleotides align to TRBD1. Germline CDR1 reads SGHNT; CDR2 reads YENEEA. The CDR3 extends over 16 amino acids. Trimming cost V 0 bases and J 3 bases; bases outside gene matches: 5. Written as DNA, the CDR3 is TGTGCCAGCAGCTTAGAGCAGACAGGGGGAGACTATGGCTACACCTTC. Amino acids: CASSLEQTGGDYGYTF.

This clone has a handful of counts. The chain combines TRBV5-6 with TRBJ2-1; possibly TRBD1 for D (8 bases). CDR3 length: 14 residues. Per germline, CDR1 SGHDT and CDR2 YYEEEE. Deletions cut 2 bases from V and 12 bases from J, with 18 bases between. For the CDR3, the DNA is TGTGCCAGCAGCTTCCAGGGGGCGGGAGCAGCGCAGTTCTTC. Translating it yields CASSFQGAGAAQFF.

The chain carries TRBV5-1 and TRBJ2-5; D not certain. V was trimmed by 0 bases and J by 1 base, leaving 10 bases between them. CDR3 length equals 15 residues. Germline V gene data show CDR1 as SGHRS and CDR2 as YFSETQ. CDR3 amino acids: CASSLASSGQETQYF. CDR3 sequence (DNA): TGCGCCAGCAGCTTGGCTTCCTCTGGCCAAGAGACCCAGTACTTC.

The gene calls are TRBV5-6 and TRBJ2-2, with 7 nucleotides matching TRBD1. V was clipped by 3 bases and J by 7 bases; unmatched bases: 6. The CDR3 contains 14 residues. CDR1 is SGHDT and CDR2 is YYEEEE in the germline V gene. The CDR3 is CASSYDQGVGELFF. As DNA, the CDR3 is TGTGCCAGCAGCTACGACCAGGGGGTCGGGGAGCTGTTTTTT.

This clone has only one observation. The chain recombines TRBV7-9 with TRBJ2-6; 7 bases align to TRBD1. V dropped 4 bases and J dropped 0; count of bases not matched to a gene: 9. The CDR3 is 18 amino acids. Per the germline V gene, CDR1 is SEHNR and CDR2 is FQNEAQ (reference sequence). The CDR3 region has the DNA TGTGCCAGCAGCTCAACTCCGGGACAGAGCTCTGGGGCCAACGTCCTGACTTTC. It translates to CASSSTPGQSSGANVLTF.

This chain links TRBV15 with TRBJ2-3, with 16 bases aligning to TRBD2. The CDR3 contains 18 residues. Germline V gene lookup returns CDR1 LNHNV and CDR2 YYDKDF (reference sequence). The junction had 10 bases not matched to a gene; V was cut back by 4 bases and J by 6 bases. The CDR3 region is CATSTSLPGLAGGDTQYF. DNA of the CDR3: TGTGCCACCAGCACGTCGTTGCCGGGACTAGCGGGGGGGGATACGCAGTATTTT.

The chain recombines TRBV7-2 with TRBJ1-5, with D unclear. The V and J ends lost 0 bases and 10 bases respectively, with 7 bases between them. The CDR3 length is 12 residues. CDR1 is SGHTA, CDR2 FQGNSA, per germline. CDR3 sequence reads: CASSLALGPQHF. The CDR3 DNA reads TGTGCCAGCAGCTTAGCTCTCGGCCCCCAGCATTTT.

The V gene is TRBV18, the J gene TRBJ1-3, with D perhaps matching TRBD1 (6 bases). V gave up 2 bases and J gave up 6 bases, with 17 bases separating them. The CDR3 covers 16 residues. The germline gives CDR1 KGHSH, CDR2 LQKENI. CDR3 region: CASSPNRTDPINTIYF. In DNA form, the CDR3 reads TGTGCCAGCTCACCAAATCGGACAGATCCGATAAACACCATATATTTT.

The CDR3 nucleotides are TGCGCCAGCAGCTTATCAGTAGGCACGGGGTCACCCCTCCACTTT. This translates into CASSLSVGTGSPLHF. The chain recombines TRBV5-1 with TRBJ1-6; unclear D gene. Deletions cut 2 bases from V and 10 bases from J, with 16 bases between. CDR1 SGHRS and CDR2 YFSETQ come from the germline V gene. The CDR3 runs 15 residues. Full variable domain (rest looked up from reference TRBV5-1 and TRBJ1-6): KAGVTQTPRYLIKTRGQQVTLSCSPISGHRSVSWYQQTPGQGLQFLFEYFSETQRNKGNFPGRFSGRQFSNSRSEMNVSTLELGDSALYLCASSLSVGTGSPLHFGNGTRLTVT.

Comments on this clone: Since a far larger clone is one base different, this is likely a read error. The sample holds other DNA sequences that translate to the same CDR3. The chain employs TRBV6-5 and TRBJ1-2; TRBD1 matches 9 bases. This CDR3 contains 14 residues. Unmatched junction bases numbered 5, after V lost 5 bases and J lost 4 bases. Germline V gene lookup returns CDR1 MNHEY and CDR2 SVGAGI. Written as DNA, the CDR3 is TGTGCCAGCAGTCCCGGGACAGGGACCTATGGCTACACCTTC. This encodes CASSPGTGTYGYTF.

The rearrangement joins TRBV5-1 to TRBJ1-1; no reliable D call. The CDR3 totals 14 residues. Germline V gives CDR1 SGHRS, CDR2 YFSETQ. Trimming stripped 7 bases from V and 1 base from J, with 14 bases between. CDR3: CASCYGAGNTEAFF. The CDR3, as DNA: TGCGCCAGCTGCTATGGTGCGGGGAACACTGAAGCTTTCTTT.

Note on this clone: A read error is possible here, since a much larger clone lies one base away. The rearrangement uses TRBV6-5 and TRBJ1-1, with D perhaps TRBD1 (6 bases). Germline V CDR1 and CDR2: MNHEY, SVGAGI. This CDR3 region has 15 residues. The V and J ends lost 4 bases and 1 base respectively, with 13 bases between them. The CDR3 coding sequence is TGTGCCAGCAGTTCCCGGGGGGCGGGGAACACTGAAGCTTTCTTT. Translating it yields CASSSRGAGNTEAFF.

The chain is built from TRBV9 and TRBJ1-2; tentative D call: TRBD1 (6 bases). CDR1 SGDLS and CDR2 YYNGEE come from the germline V gene. CDR3 length equals 15 residues. V lost 3 bases and J lost 11, with 23 bases in between. CDR3 nucleotides: TGTGCCAGCAGCGAATCCCGGGCAGGGGCCCTTGGGTACACCTTC. It translates to CASSESRAGALGYTF.

The CDR3 protein is CASSSKDRGRGYTF. CDR3 nucleotide sequence: TGTGCCAGCAGCTCTAAAGACAGGGGCCGTGGCTACACCTTC. This chain connects TRBV5-6 to TRBJ1-2; 8 bases fit TRBD1. Germline V lookup: CDR1 SGHDT, CDR2 YYEEEE. V shed 3 bases, J shed 7 bases, and the junction held 8 bases outside the gene matches. The CDR3 is 14 amino acids.

This chain uses TRBV19 with TRBJ2-1; 13 bases agree with TRBD2. The trim removed 6 bases at V and 10 bases at J, leaving 9 bases unmatched. This CDR3 is 15 amino acids long. Germline CDR1 LNHDA, CDR2 SQIVND (reference sequence). CDR3 bases: TGTGCCAGTAGCTCCGGGACTAGCGGGACACCCGAGCAGTTCTTC. Protein sequence: CASSSGTSGTPEQFF.

The chain links TRBV6-4 to TRBJ1-5, with D unresolved. Germline CDR1 MRHNA, CDR2 SNTAGT. V was cut by 8 bases and J by 0 bases, with 11 bases left in between. This CDR3 is built from 14 residues. CDR3 sequence: CASPRPGSNQPQHF. CDR3 in DNA: TGTGCCAGCCCAAGACCAGGTAGCAATCAGCCCCAGCATTTT.

The rearrangement links TRBV29-1 to TRBJ2-1; 9 nucleotides line up with TRBD2. V gave up 6 bases and J gave up 7 bases; unmatched junction bases: 13. The CDR3 spans 15 residues. Germline values: CDR1 SQVTM, CDR2 ANQGSEA. CDR3 nucleotide sequence: TGCAGCGTGGACGATGTAGCGGGGGCCGGGAATGAGCAGTTCTTC. Its translation: CSVDDVAGAGNEQFF.

The chain is built from TRBV7-2 and TRBJ2-7; D gene ambiguous. Trimming cost V 1 base and J 7 bases, with 11 bases left between them. Germline CDR1 and CDR2: SGHTA and FQGNSA. CDR3 size: 13 residues. This CDR3 is CASSLVNPAEQYF. CDR3 in DNA: TGTGCCAGCAGCTTAGTAAACCCCGCTGAGCAGTACTTC.

This clone was counted a few times. This chain connects TRBV4-2 to TRBJ2-7; D not certain. The germline gives CDR1 LGHNA, CDR2 YNFKEQ. CDR3 length: 14 amino acids. V lost 1 base, J lost 5 bases, and 12 bases lay in between. The CDR3 nucleotides read TGTGCCAGCAGCCAAGCTCGAGGCACCGACGAGCAGTACTTC. It yields the protein CASSQARGTDEQYF.

V and J are TRBV30 and TRBJ2-7; D might be TRBD1 or TRBD2, each matching 5 bases. The length of the CDR3 is 14 residues. Trimming took off 3 bases at V and 2 bases at J, with 14 bases between the two ends. Germline V gives CDR1 GTSNPN, CDR2 SVGIG (reference sequence). Here the CDR3 reads CAWSSGTSPYEQYF. CDR3 DNA sequence: TGTGCCTGGAGCTCCGGGACCTCCCCCTACGAGCAGTACTTC.

The V and J genes are TRBV7-5 and TRBJ1-1. TRBV7-5 is a recognized pseudogene. This CDR3 comprises 16 residues. CDR3 protein: CASSLRAPGGNTEAFF. In nucleotides, the CDR3 is TGTGCCAGCAGCTTACGGGCCCCGGGAGGGAACACTGAAGCTTTCTTT.

The rearrangement uses TRBV9 and TRBJ1-2; 7 bases are a match to TRBD1. CDR1 is SGDLS, CDR2 YYNGEE, per germline. CDR3 length: 18 amino acids. The V segment lost 3 bases and the J segment 4 bases; nucleotides outside the gene matches: 18. The DNA for the CDR3 is TGTGCCAGCAGCGACCCCGACCTCGGGACAGACCGGTTCTATGGCTACACCTTC. Its protein is CASSDPDLGTDRFYGYTF.

The V and J genes are TRBV7-6 and TRBJ2-1; 9 bases are shared with TRBD2. V shed 5 bases and J 4 bases; nucleotides not matched to a gene: 9. The V gene's germline CDR1 is SGHVS and CDR2 FNYEAQ. The CDR3 runs to 16 residues. CDR3: CASSPAAGGPYNEQFF. For the CDR3, the DNA is TGTGCCAGCAGCCCCGCTGCGGGGGGGCCTTACAATGAGCAGTTCTTC.